The TCR beta chain under discussion was sequenced for a study of blood T cells in healthy people across ages. Combining a sample-barcoded 5' primer with a J-beta primer mix, a second PCR ran for 7 to 11 cycles. In TCRdb, the 5' RACE reads were re-called with MiXCR into one record per CDR3 protein. Of about 780,000 distinct CDR3 sequences in the sample, approximately 59% were seen once. CDR3 size: 15 residues. Germline V CDR1 and CDR2: LGHDT, YNNKEL (reference sequence). Trimming pared 0 bases from V and 1 base from J, leaving 7 bases between. The receptor was derived from a man aged 25 to 40 in good health. V is TRBV3-1 and J is TRBJ1-5, with no clear D. Material: blood. This CDR3 is CASSQDHRSNQPQHF. CDR3 nucleotide sequence: TGTGCCAGCAGCCAAGATCACCGGAGCAATCAGCCCCAGCATTTT.